This section outlines one T cell receptor beta chain sequence together with its context. This sample is part of a study of Ad26.COV2.S vaccination and SARS-CoV-2 variants. As to treatment: roughly 19 received Ad26.COV2.S at low or high dose, single or two shots; about 5 received placebo; per-sample allocation not given. The samples were gathered on day 63 after the first injection of vaccine or placebo. The data were produced by immunoSEQ multiplex PCR, yet TCRdb's version contains in-frame clones alone and is incomplete. The top ten hold under 4% of the sample, which has approximately 420,000 clones, 88% seen once. The TCR sequence derives from a person between 18 and 65 years old who received the Ad26.COV2.S COVID-19 vaccine or a placebo. The material sequenced was peripheral blood, taken in a trial of Ad26.COV2.S vaccine versus placebo.

The CDR3 sequence is CASSHRTGGGTGELFF. CDR3 nucleotides: TGTGCCAGCAGCCATAGGACAGGGGGCGGCACCGGGGAGCTGTTTTTT. V gene TRBV28 combines with J gene TRBJ2-2; the match to TRBD1 covers 11 bases. This CDR3 comprises 16 residues. The ends lost 6 bases at V and 4 bases at J; junction bases unmatched: 7. Germline CDR1 and CDR2: MDHEN and SYDVKM.